This T cell receptor (beta chain) comes out of a study of blood T cells in healthy people across ages (dated by TCRdb to between 2014 and 2017). Regarding the study in general: In model experiments, template switching captured about one uniquely barcoded TCR beta cDNA molecule for every two T cells. The donors were split into four age groups: young (average 16 years), middle-aged (roughly 39), aged (approximately 60) and long-lived (roughly 80). Using deep sequencing normalized with unique cDNA molecular identifiers, the study measured how TCR beta repertoire diversity changes with age. To avoid experimental bias, donors of different ages were distributed randomly across sequencing lanes. The study analyzed two additional independent replicas of 1 million unique cDNA reads from the same blood draw for two donors, one aged 18 to 30 and one aged 80 or older.

Study-level results and caveats: The CMV infection status of donors was not known, potentially confounding age-related changes in expanded clonotypes. As age increased, observed TCR beta diversity per million T cells dropped in a roughly linear way, and a significant reduction was already evident by age about 40. Bulk unsorted PBMC profiling prevented conclusive comparison of naive and antigen-experienced compartments. Compared with the aged group, the long-lived group had more naive CD4+ T cells, fewer expanded clones and increased TCR diversity, suggesting age selection. There was a strong correlation between observed TCR beta diversity and the percentage of naive T cells measured by flow cytometry. Estimates of total diversity based on one million sequenced T cells were regarded as lower bounds and as underestimates.

The germline V gene provides CDR1 SGHDN and CDR2 FVKESK. CDR3 length: 16 amino acids, cysteine to phenylalanine. Only the CDR3 region is kept as DNA, spanning 48 bases read in frame from base 1. This clonotype was detected only once. Its antigen remains unidentified. No clone much larger than this one lies a single base away; base qualities are absent. Donors were roughly 40 systemically healthy Caucasian individuals from Russia aged roughly 6 to 100 years. Around 9.9 milliliters of peripheral blood were collected from each donor into EDTA-treated Vacutainer tubes. Ficoll-Paque density-gradient centrifugation was used to isolate PBMCs, with at least 6.5 million obtained per sample. Trizol reagent was used to extract total RNA from PBMCs, with at least 6 micrograms per sample. For every donor, an aliquot of PBMCs went through flow cytometry to measure the percentages of naive CD45RAhigh/CD27high T cells.

The method was 5' RACE. TCRdb names Illumina HiSeq 2500 as the instrument used. A second PCR of about 6 to 11 cycles was performed with a sample-barcoded 5' primer and a J-beta primer mix. Each TCR beta cDNA molecule received a unique molecular identifier from a template-switch 5' adaptor carrying 12 random nucleotides. Each sample yielded at least 2.5 million CDR3-containing paired-end reads. The Mint cDNA synthesis kit, primed by a TRBC-specific oligonucleotide, was used to synthesize first-strand cDNA from all RNA. Following uracil-DNA glycosylase treatment, all cDNA underwent a first 18-cycle PCR with the universal primers M1SS and BC2_uni_R. From the authors' description of their analysis: For normalization, 1 million high-quality reads were randomly selected from each sample, with every read carrying a distinct molecular identifier. Instead of being binned into consensus sequences, reads that shared molecular identifiers were thrown out. MiTCR, set to a Q25 quality threshold and the strictest error-elimination algorithm, was used for CDR3 identification, clonotype clustering and error correction. A nonparametric unseen species model with Euler transformation was used to estimate a lower bound on total TCR beta diversity. Using fastp at Q25 and MiXCR, TCRdb reprocessed the public reads and kept productive beta chains. Rows merge per CDR3 protein into single entries with the most common DNA and genes. The V and J calls were not made by the authors but by TCRdb's processing. The table for this sample lists around 800,000 distinct CDR3 sequences; approximately 67% of them were counted only once. About 27% of the sample is in the top ten clones.

The sample taken for sequencing was blood. Recombination joined TRBV14 with TRBJ2-4; TRBD1 agrees with 10 junctional bases. The J call may be wrong; the DNA end is better matched by TRBJ2-5. The sequence derives from a man younger than 45 in good health. The nucleotides read TGTGCCAGCAGCCAAGCCGGGACAGGGGATTTGGAGACCCAGTACTTC. Its protein product is CASSQAGTGDLETQYF.